The 29 T cell receptor beta chains below come from one sample, sequenced in a study of blood T cell repertoires in COVID-19. TCRdb's table, derived via immunoSEQ multiplex PCR, lists solely in-frame clones and lacks some. The table records 180,000 or so clones, 80% to 90% of them present only once. Sequencing was performed on peripheral blood. The receptors were gathered from a woman aged 55-70 years with COVID-19, enrolled during active disease.

The chain is built from TRBV14 and TRBJ1-2, with TRBD1 matching over 10 bases. The CDR3 consists of 17 residues. V dropped 1 base and J dropped 2; count of bases not matched to a gene: 7. Germline CDR1 reads SGHDN; CDR2 reads FVKESK. The CDR3 region is CASSQAGQGRSNYGYTF. DNA of the CDR3: TGTGCCAGCAGCCAAGCGGGACAGGGGAGATCAAACTATGGCTACACCTTC. Drawing the rest from reference TRBV14 and TRBJ1-2, the complete variable domain is EAGVTQFPSHSVIEKGQTVTLRCDPISGHDNLYWYRRVMGKEIKFLLHFVKESKQDESGMPNNRFLAERTGGTYSTLKVQPAELEDSGVYFCASSQAGQGRSNYGYTFGSGTRLTVV.

This clone was counted once. The chain uses TRBV7-3 and TRBJ2-7; maybe TRBD2 (5 bases). Trimming shortened V by 7 bases and J by 1 base, and 14 bases separated the two germline ends. The CDR3 consists of 14 residues. Germline CDR1 reads SGHTA; CDR2 reads FQGTGA. The CDR3 sequence: CASIPRGRSYEQYF. The CDR3 DNA reads TGTGCCAGCATCCCCCGCGGGCGATCCTACGAGCAGTACTTC.

Written as DNA, the CDR3 is TGTGCCAGCAGCCTAGGACAGGGGGACTATGGCTACACCTTC. Its protein is CASSLGQGDYGYTF. The chain combines TRBV9 with TRBJ1-2; 10 nucleotides align to TRBD1. After removal of 4 bases from V and 3 bases from J, the junction contained 3 bases not matched to a gene. Germline V gene sequence: CDR1 SGDLS, CDR2 YYNGEE. The CDR3 loop spans 14 amino acids.

Concerning this clone itself: Mismatch with germline at one junction end may stem from a read error. CDR3 amino acids: CASSVAQGDYEQYF. The CDR3, as DNA: TGTGCCAGCAGCGTAGCACAGGGGGACTACGAGCAGTACTTC. V is TRBV7-9 and J is TRBJ2-7; 8 nucleotides align to TRBD1. The CDR3 totals 14 residues. Germline CDR1 is SEHNR and CDR2 is FQNEAQ (reference sequence).

This rearrangement joins TRBV5-4 to TRBJ2-1; D remains ambiguous. The CDR3 extends over 16 amino acids. V lost 4 bases and J 9 bases, leaving 23 bases between the germline ends. Germline V gene data show CDR1 as SGHNT and CDR2 as YYREEE (reference sequence). CDR3 bases: TGTGCCAGCAGCCAGCAAGACGGGTACGTTTTGGGTGAGCAGTTCTTC. Amino acids: CASSQQDGYVLGEQFF.

The CDR3 region has the DNA TGTGCCATCAAAGGGACAGGAAGCTCCTACGAGCAGTACTTC. This codes for CAIKGTGSSYEQYF. J is TRBJ2-7 and V is TRBV10-3, with TRBD1 matching over 8 bases. V lost 7 bases, J lost 0 bases, and 5 bases stayed unmatched. Germline-derived CDR1 and CDR2 are ENHRY and SYGVKD. The CDR3 has 14 amino acids.

CDR3: CASIPPGRGRAFF. The CDR3 region has the DNA TGTGCCAGTATCCCTCCGGGGAGGGGGAGAGCTTTCTTT. The V call is TRBV19, the J call TRBJ1-1; TRBD1 is a possible D gene (6 bases). Germline V gene lookup returns CDR1 LNHDA and CDR2 SQIVND (reference sequence). The CDR3 extends over 13 amino acids. V lost 7 bases to trimming and J lost 10 bases, with 19 bases between them.

This clone was found once. The CDR3 sequence: CASSSKRECHYEQYF. The DNA for the CDR3 is TGTGCCAGCAGCTCCAAGCGGGAGTGCCACTACGAGCAGTACTTC. The rearrangement uses TRBV11-3 and TRBJ2-7, with 8 bases matching TRBD2. The ends lost 4 bases at V and 3 bases at J; junction bases unmatched: 8. The germline V gene encodes CDR1 SGHNT and CDR2 YENEEA. This CDR3 is built from 15 residues.

This chain uses TRBV6-2 or TRBV6-3 with TRBJ1-1; D is perhaps TRBD1 (6 bases). This CDR3 has 15 amino acids. Germline V gene lookup returns CDR1 MNHEY and CDR2 SVGEGT. V lost 4 bases and J lost 5, with 17 bases in between. The CDR3 protein is CASSSHREGTTEAFF. The CDR3 region has the DNA TGTGCCAGCAGTTCCCACAGGGAGGGTACTACTGAAGCTTTCTTT.

This chain uses TRBV19 with TRBJ2-1, with D tentatively TRBD2 (5 bases). Germline V gene data show CDR1 as LNHDA and CDR2 as SQIVND (reference sequence). The CDR3 runs 17 residues. V lost 8 bases, J lost 2 bases, and 22 bases lay in between. CDR3 loop: CASSPRPVALTYNEQFF. In nucleotides, the CDR3 is TGTGCCAGTTCGCCCCGACCCGTAGCGCTAACCTACAATGAGCAGTTCTTC.

This chain links TRBV24-1 with TRBJ2-1; 11 bases align to TRBD1. The V gene's germline CDR1 is KGHDR and CDR2 SFDVKD. With 5 bases clipped from V and 6 bases from J, the junction kept 5 bases outside the gene matches. This CDR3 has 15 residues. CDR3 sequence reads: CATSAPGTGGNEQFF. In DNA form, the CDR3 reads TGTGCCACCAGTGCCCCCGGGACAGGGGGCAATGAGCAGTTCTTC.

The genes are TRBV15 and TRBJ2-3, with D possibly TRBD2 on 5 matching bases. Germline V gene data show CDR1 as LNHNV and CDR2 as YYDKDF (reference sequence). Between the trimmed V and J ends, which lost 2 bases and 2 bases, there was a span of 8 bases. CDR3 size: 14 residues. Here the CDR3 reads CATSRSGYTDTQYF. Here the CDR3 DNA reads TGTGCCACCAGCAGATCGGGGTACACAGATACGCAGTATTTT.

The chain joins TRBV24-1 to TRBJ2-1; 10 nucleotides match TRBD1. Trimming cost V 5 bases and J 5 bases; bases outside gene matches: 5. The CDR3 is 15 amino acids. Looked up from germline, CDR1 is KGHDR and CDR2 is SFDVKD. The CDR3 loop is CATSGDRGPDNEQFF. DNA of the CDR3: TGTGCCACCAGTGGAGACAGGGGGCCGGACAATGAGCAGTTCTTC.

The DNA of the CDR3 is TGTGCCAGCATGGACAGCTCTGGAAACACCATATATTTT. Amino acids: CASMDSSGNTIYF. V and J are TRBV28 and TRBJ1-3; possible D gene TRBD1, 6 bases. V gave up 7 bases and J gave up 0 bases, with 7 bases separating them. This CDR3 comprises 13 residues. Germline CDR1 and CDR2: MDHEN and SYDVKM.

The genes are TRBV7-9 and TRBJ1-4, with 8 positions matching TRBD1. V dropped 7 bases and J dropped 3; count of bases not matched to a gene: 10. The germline V gene encodes CDR1 SEHNR and CDR2 FQNEAQ (reference sequence). The CDR3 spans 16 residues. CDR3 region: CASTHAATGANEKLFF. In DNA form, the CDR3 reads TGTGCCAGCACTCACGCCGCGACAGGGGCTAATGAAAAACTGTTTTTT.

The chain couples TRBV9 to TRBJ2-5; D remains ambiguous. The germline V gene has CDR1 SGDLS and CDR2 YYNGEE. The CDR3 is 15 residues long. With 0 bases removed from V and 2 bases from J, the gap between germline ends came to 11 bases. CDR3 residues: CASSVGARDQETQYF. DNA of the CDR3: TGTGCCAGCAGCGTAGGGGCTCGCGATCAAGAGACCCAGTACTTC.

This sequence joins TRBV14 and TRBJ1-6; D not certain. The V end was cut by 5 bases, the J end by 8 bases, with 10 bases between. Per the germline V gene, CDR1 is SGHDN and CDR2 is FVKESK. The CDR3 sequence is 13 residues long. This CDR3 is CASSDTGYSPLHF. The CDR3 DNA is TGTGCCAGCAGCGACACCGGCTATTCACCCCTCCACTTT. The entire variable domain, with the rest obtained from reference TRBV14 and TRBJ1-6, is as follows: EAGVTQFPSHSVIEKGQTVTLRCDPISGHDNLYWYRRVMGKEIKFLLHFVKESKQDESGMPNNRFLAERTGGTYSTLKVQPAELEDSGVYFCASSDTGYSPLHFGNGTRLTVT.

The genes are TRBV4-1 and TRBJ1-2; 8 bases are a match to TRBD1. J gave up 0 bases and V 4 bases, and 1 base lay outside the gene matches. The CDR3 consists of 14 residues. CDR1 MGHRA and CDR2 YSYEKL come from the germline V gene. In DNA form, the CDR3 reads TGCGCCAGCAGCCGGGACAGGTCTAACTATGGCTACACCTTC. Translation: CASSRDRSNYGYTF.

V gene TRBV6-5 combines with J gene TRBJ1-2; 8 bases align to TRBD1. This CDR3 contains 15 residues. Per germline, CDR1 MNHEY and CDR2 SVGAGI. Trimming cost V 0 bases and J 4 bases; bases outside gene matches: 4. DNA for the CDR3: TGTGCCAGCAGTTACTCGACAGGGGCTTTCTATGGCTACACCTTC. Protein product: CASSYSTGAFYGYTF.

This chain joins TRBV5-1 and TRBJ1-3; D ambiguous. Trimming took 3 bases from V and 0 from J, leaving 4 bases between them. The CDR3 consists of 13 residues. The V gene's germline CDR1 is SGHRS and CDR2 YFSETQ. The CDR3 here is CASSSNSGNTIYF. As DNA, the CDR3 is TGCGCCAGCAGCTCCAACTCTGGAAACACCATATATTTT.

The genes are TRBV28 and TRBJ1-3; the D gene is possibly TRBD1 (6 bases). The CDR3 is 13 amino acids. Germline V gene sequence: CDR1 MDHEN, CDR2 SYDVKM. V lost 6 bases to trimming and J lost 5 bases, with 11 bases between them. The CDR3 nucleotides read TGTGCCAGCAGAGGGACAAGTCGAAACACCATATATTTT. Its protein is CASRGTSRNTIYF.

This rearrangement joins TRBV28 to TRBJ2-7; 16 nucleotides align to TRBD2. CDR3 length equals 19 residues. V dropped 3 bases and J dropped 3; count of bases not matched to a gene: 11. CDR1 and CDR2 (germline): MDHEN, SYDVKM. CDR3 residues: CASSLTGGLAGGAFYEQYF. The DNA of the CDR3 is TGTGCCAGCAGTTTGACAGGGGGACTAGCGGGAGGGGCTTTCTACGAGCAGTACTTC.

This clone was counted a single time. V is TRBV28 and J is TRBJ1-3, with D unclear. CDR3 size: 15 residues. The germline V gene encodes CDR1 MDHEN and CDR2 SYDVKM. V dropped 5 bases and J dropped 0 bases, with 11 bases sitting between them. CDR3 DNA sequence: TGTGCCAGCAGTCCACAACAGTACTCTGGAAACACCATATATTTT. Protein: CASSPQQYSGNTIYF.

The genes are TRBV2 and TRBJ1-5; TRBD1 matches at 9 bases. The V and J ends lost 6 bases and 6 bases, in that order; junction bases with no gene match: 9. The V gene's germline CDR1 is SNHLY and CDR2 FYNNEI. The CDR3 length is 15 residues. CDR3 sequence (DNA): TGTGCCAGCAGGGGGGACAGGGTGCAGAGTCAGCCCCAGCATTTT. Translating it yields CASRGDRVQSQPQHF.

The rearrangement uses TRBV20-1 and TRBJ1-2; perhaps TRBD1 as D (5 bases). The germline gives CDR1 DFQATT, CDR2 SNEGSKA (reference sequence). The CDR3 covers 11 residues. V lost 4 bases and J lost 8, with 11 bases in between. The CDR3 loop is CSAIQARGYTF. CDR3 in DNA: TGCAGTGCTATACAGGCGCGCGGCTACACCTTC.

V gene TRBV7-9 combines with J gene TRBJ2-7; maybe TRBD2 (6 bases). The V end was cut by 6 bases, the J end by 2 bases, with 14 bases between. The CDR3 is 14 residues long. Germline V gene data show CDR1 as SEHNR and CDR2 as FQNEAQ (reference sequence). CDR3 sequence: CASRGGRATYEQYF. In nucleotides, the CDR3 is TGTGCCAGCAGGGGAGGCAGGGCGACCTACGAGCAGTACTTC. The full variable domain, in which reference TRBV7-9 and TRBJ2-7 provide the parts outside the CDR3, is DTGVSQNPRHKITKRGQNVTFRCDPISEHNRLYWYRQTLGQGPEFLTYFQNEAQLEKSRLLSDRFSAERPKGSFSTLEIQRTEQGDSAMYLCASRGGRATYEQYFGPGTRLTVT.

The V call is TRBV4-2, the J call TRBJ2-5, with 7 positions matching TRBD2. J gave up 3 bases and V 3 bases, and 16 bases lay outside the gene matches. Germline V CDR1 and CDR2: LGHNA, YNFKEQ. The CDR3 length is 18 residues. CDR3 sequence reads: CASSHISPPGLAEETQYF. CDR3 coding DNA: TGTGCCAGCAGCCACATTTCCCCACCCGGTCTAGCGGAAGAGACCCAGTACTTC.

The chain has TRBV5-5 and TRBJ2-7, with 13 bases fitting TRBD2. Germline CDR1 and CDR2: SGHKS and YYEKEE (reference sequence). Losses at the gene ends were 4 bases for V and 4 bases for J; bases not matched to a gene: 5. The CDR3 has 15 residues. For the CDR3, the DNA is TGTGCCAGCAGCGCTGGACTAGCGGGAGAATACGAGCAGTACTTC. Protein: CASSAGLAGEYEQYF.

The J gene is TRBJ1-2, the V gene TRBV9; D remains unclear. V lost 0 bases, J lost 0 bases, and 6 bases lay in between. Per germline, CDR1 SGDLS and CDR2 YYNGEE. The CDR3 spans 14 residues. The DNA of the CDR3 is TGTGCCAGCAGCGTAGGTCAGGCTAACTATGGCTACACCTTC. Protein: CASSVGQANYGYTF.